The 23 T cell receptor beta chains below were found in one sample sequenced in a study of CD8 T cells in ankylosing spondylitis. From the 5' RACE reads, TCRdb called clonotypes with MiXCR, one entry per CDR3 protein. The sample holds 350,000 or so distinct CDR3 sequences; over 12% are singletons and the top ten take approximately 0.99%. Sequencing was done on a sample of blood, either unsorted or a sorted T cell fraction (not recorded which). Every receptor here comes from a male donor with ankylosing spondylitis or in good health (not recorded which).

The table lists this clonotype with a few counts. The CDR3 spells CASTRTGTPGYTF. The CDR3 bases are TGTGCCAGCACCAGGACAGGGACTCCTGGCTACACCTTC. This sequence joins TRBV2 and TRBJ1-2; 8 bases map to TRBD1. Germline V CDR1 and CDR2: SNHLY, FYNNEI. Trimming cost V 7 bases and J 7 bases; bases outside gene matches: 8. The CDR3 spans 13 residues.

The chain joins TRBV12-5 to TRBJ2-3; TRBD2 is a possible D gene (5 bases). Per the germline V gene, CDR1 is LGHNT and CDR2 is FRNRAP. The CDR3 totals 12 residues. V shed 3 bases and J shed 6 bases, with 7 bases lying between them. The CDR3 nucleotides read TGTGCTAGTGGTTTAAGGAGGGATACGCAGTATTTT. Protein sequence: CASGLRRDTQYF. The full variable domain, its missing parts supplied by reference TRBV12-5 and TRBJ2-3, is DARVTQTPRHKVTEMGQEVTMRCQPILGHNTVFWYRQTMMQGLELLAYFRNRAPLDDSGMPKDRFSAEMPDATLATLKIQPSEPRDSAVYFCASGLRRDTQYFGPGTRLTVL.

This clonotype was recorded a few times. The chain links TRBV30 to TRBJ2-1, with D perhaps matching TRBD1 (5 bases). CDR3 length equals 14 residues. V was clipped by 1 base and J by 6 bases, with 13 bases between them. Germline V CDR1 and CDR2: GTSNPN, SVGIG (reference sequence). Here the CDR3 DNA reads TGTGCCTGGAGTGAAAAGGGGAAATTCAATGAGCAGTTCTTC. Residues: CAWSEKGKFNEQFF.

This clonotype was recorded many times. The chain links TRBV5-1 to TRBJ1-6, with D possibly TRBD1 on 6 matching bases. The V end was cut by 4 bases, the J end by 0 bases, with 14 bases between. Per the germline V gene, CDR1 is SGHRS and CDR2 is YFSETQ. CDR3 length equals 17 residues. The CDR3: CASSPTGTSSYNSPLHF. The CDR3 region has the DNA TGCGCCAGCAGCCCTACAGGGACGAGCTCCTATAATTCACCCCTCCACTTT.

The V call is TRBV10-1, the J call TRBJ2-3; 9 bases are a match to TRBD2. Germline V gene lookup returns CDR1 WNHNN and CDR2 SYGVQD (reference sequence). There are 16 residues in the CDR3. Unmatched junction bases numbered 9, after V lost 3 bases and J lost 5 bases. The CDR3 nucleotides read TGCGCCAGCAGTGAATCGGGAGCGGGAGGAGAAGATACGCAGTATTTT. It yields the protein CASSESGAGGEDTQYF.

This chain connects TRBV3-1 to TRBJ2-7; either TRBD1 or TRBD2 may supply D (6 bases each). The CDR3 length is 13 residues. The V and J ends lost 4 bases and 5 bases respectively, with 12 bases between them. The germline V gene encodes CDR1 LGHDT and CDR2 YNNKEL (reference sequence). CDR3 loop: CASSRGRGNEQYF. The CDR3 DNA sequence: TGTGCCAGCAGCCGGGGGCGCGGGAACGAGCAGTACTTC.

This chain links TRBV9 with TRBJ2-7; 9 bases align to TRBD1. The CDR3 has 14 amino acids. The V gene's germline CDR1 is SGDLS and CDR2 YYNGEE. V lost 3 bases to trimming and J lost 2 bases; unmatched junction nucleotides: 3. This chain's CDR3 is CASSAGTGTYEQYF. CDR3 nucleotides: TGTGCCAGCAGCGCCGGGACAGGGACCTACGAGCAGTACTTC.

This clonotype was found a few times. V usage is TRBV4-1 and J usage is TRBJ2-1, with D possibly being TRBD1 or TRBD2 (6 bases each). V lost 4 bases and J 4 bases, leaving 14 bases between the germline ends. In germline, CDR1 is MGHRA, CDR2 YSYEKL. This CDR3 contains 15 residues. DNA for the CDR3: TGCGCCAGCAGCCTGGGCGGGACAAATTACAATGAGCAGTTCTTC. As protein: CASSLGGTNYNEQFF.

There are many counts of this clonotype. The chain links TRBV12-3 or TRBV12-4 to TRBJ2-5; no clear D gene. The V end lost 2 bases, the J end lost 3 bases, and 7 bases lay between the germline ends. This CDR3 comprises 13 residues. The CDR3 DNA follows: TGTGCCAGCAGTTTATCCTATAAAGAGACCCAGTACTTC. This translates into CASSLSYKETQYF.

V usage is TRBV28 and J usage is TRBJ2-7; D may be TRBD1 (6 bases). The CDR3 spans 15 residues. Trimming took off 7 bases at V and 7 bases at J, with 23 bases between the two ends. Germline CDR1 and CDR2: MDHEN and SYDVKM. The CDR3 sequence: CASTLDRPFQGEQYF. The CDR3 region has the DNA TGTGCCAGCACCCTTGACAGGCCTTTCCAGGGAGAGCAGTACTTC.

The chain combines TRBV5-1 with TRBJ2-3; D is unresolved. CDR1 and CDR2 (germline): SGHRS, YFSETQ. With 0 bases removed from V and 3 bases from J, the gap between germline ends came to 5 bases. The CDR3 has 13 amino acids. CDR3 coding DNA: TGCGCCAGCAGCTTGGTAGCAACAGATACGCAGTATTTT. The encoded protein is CASSLVATDTQYF.

The chain joins TRBV5-1 to TRBJ2-1; 7 positions match TRBD1. This CDR3 is built from 15 residues. CDR1 and CDR2 from the germline V gene are SGHRS and YFSETQ. V trimming: 3 bases; J trimming: 9 bases; junction bases outside the gene matches: 12. The CDR3 here is CASSSTTSGGSEQFF. The CDR3 DNA is TGCGCCAGCAGCTCGACAACGTCAGGGGGTAGTGAGCAGTTCTTC.

This clonotype came up a few times. The chain combines TRBV4-1 with TRBJ2-2, with a weak D call TRBD1 (6 bases). The ends were cut back, 0 bases at V and 6 bases at J, with 11 bases in the middle. The CDR3 length is 15 residues. Germline assignment: CDR1 MGHRA and CDR2 YSYEKL. This CDR3 is CASSQEGRGSGELFF. CDR3 nucleotide sequence: TGCGCCAGCAGCCAAGAGGGCAGGGGCTCCGGGGAGCTGTTTTTT.

This clonotype was seen more than once but under ten times. This chain uses TRBV7-7 with TRBJ1-1; no clear D gene. There are 16 residues in the CDR3. Trimming pared 4 bases from V and 0 bases from J, leaving 15 bases between. The germline V gene encodes CDR1 SSHAT and CDR2 FNYEAQ (reference sequence). Written as DNA, the CDR3 is TGTGCCAGCAGCTCTCCCGACCCAAAAATGAACACTGAAGCTTTCTTT. The encoded protein is CASSSPDPKMNTEAFF.

This chain connects TRBV7-2 to TRBJ2-1; no definite D call. Trimming removed 6 bases at V and 0 bases at J, with 9 bases between. Germline assignment: CDR1 SGHTA and CDR2 FQGNSA. The CDR3 sequence is 14 residues long. CDR3 sequence reads: CASSPDRSYNEQFF. The CDR3 DNA reads TGTGCCAGCAGTCCAGACCGCTCCTACAATGAGCAGTTCTTC.

The table lists this clonotype with a few counts. The rearrangement links TRBV3-1 to TRBJ1-6; D is perhaps TRBD1 (5 bases). V lost 4 bases to trimming and J lost 7 bases, with 14 bases between them. Germline CDR1 LGHDT, CDR2 YNNKEL (reference sequence). The CDR3 sequence is 15 residues long. CDR3 DNA: TGTGCCAGCAGCCCACAGGAACTTTTGAATTCACCCCTCCACTTT. It is translated as CASSPQELLNSPLHF.

CDR3 loop: CASSLVPGGLPYEQYF. The CDR3 DNA follows: TGTGCCAGCAGCTTAGTCCCGGGGGGGCTACCCTACGAGCAGTACTTC. The gene calls are TRBV7-2 and TRBJ2-7; 8 bases align to TRBD2. Germline CDR1 reads SGHTA; CDR2 reads FQGNSA. J was trimmed by 2 bases and V by 1 base; bases with no gene match: 7. The CDR3 runs 16 residues.

The J gene is TRBJ2-5, the V gene TRBV5-1; D gene unclear. The CDR3 has 14 amino acids. The V and J ends lost 3 bases and 4 bases respectively, with 13 bases between them. Germline lookup yields CDR1 SGHRS and CDR2 YFSETQ. In DNA, the CDR3 is TGCGCCAGCAGCTCCGATTTCATGAGAGAGACCCAGTACTTC. It is translated as CASSSDFMRETQYF.

This clonotype came up a few times. The gene calls are TRBV4-1 and TRBJ2-2; D remains unclear. Germline V CDR1 and CDR2: MGHRA, YSYEKL. The CDR3 has 14 residues. Trimming cost V 2 bases and J 9 bases, with 13 bases left between them. CDR3 sequence reads: CASSQNGLTRELFF. The DNA for the CDR3 is TGCGCCAGCAGCCAAAACGGGCTTACGAGGGAGCTGTTTTTT.

This clonotype was observed a few times. The chain is built from TRBV7-8 and TRBJ1-5; D is undetermined. Trimming pared 5 bases from V and 10 bases from J, leaving 15 bases between. This CDR3 has 13 amino acids. CDR1 and CDR2 from the germline V gene are SGHVS and FQNEAQ. For the CDR3, the DNA is TGTGCCAGCAGCAGGACTCCGGATCTTCCCCAGCATTTT. Amino acids: CASSRTPDLPQHF.

This clonotype appeared a few times. For the CDR3, the DNA is TGCAGCGTTGAAGATCACGACAGGAACTATGGCTACACCTTC. As protein: CSVEDHDRNYGYTF. The gene calls are TRBV29-1 and TRBJ1-2, with D maybe TRBD1 (6 bases). There are 14 residues in the CDR3. V dropped 0 bases and J dropped 2 bases, with 10 bases sitting between them. Germline V lookup: CDR1 SQVTM, CDR2 ANQGSEA. The whole variable domain, remainder taken from reference TRBV29-1 and TRBJ1-2, is SAVISQKPSRDICQRGTSLTIQCQVDSQVTMMFWYRQQPGQSLTLIATANQGSEATYESGFVIDKFPISRPNLTFSTLTVSNMSPEDSSIYLCSVEDHDRNYGYTFGSGTRLTVV.

This clonotype was counted at least ten times. V usage is TRBV29-1 and J usage is TRBJ2-2, with TRBD1 matching 7 bases. Germline V gene sequence: CDR1 SQVTM, CDR2 ANQGSEA. CDR3 size: 14 residues. After removal of 4 bases from V and 2 bases from J, the junction contained 4 bases not matched to a gene. The CDR3 DNA reads TGCAGCGTTGGTGTAGGGGGCAACACCGGGGAGCTGTTTTTT. Residues: CSVGVGGNTGELFF.

Ten or more counts support this clonotype. The gene calls are TRBV4-2 and TRBJ1-3; tentatively, D is TRBD1 (5 bases). Trimming cost V 0 bases and J 0 bases, with 12 bases left between them. This CDR3 is built from 17 residues. CDR1 and CDR2 (germline): LGHNA, YNFKEQ. The CDR3 sequence is CASSQDPGGDSGNTIYF. Here the CDR3 DNA reads TGTGCCAGCAGCCAAGACCCGGGGGGGGACTCTGGAAACACCATATATTTT.